This T cell receptor (beta chain) originates from a study of T cells in Graves' hyperthyroidism and ophthalmopathy. The study, taken as a whole, reports: Ophthalmopathy and stable hyperthyroidism were told apart by a 13 V-J model. Within blood appeared most thyroid clonotypes that had expanded above 0.001. It was a median about 6.5 months before onset that the model predicted ophthalmopathy.

TCR beta CDR3 regions were amplified from RNA transcripts. HTBI primers were employed in a first-round RT-PCR of the TCR CDR3. TCRdb reprocessed the multiplex PCR reads with MiXCR, giving one entry per CDR3 protein. This table has under 400,000 distinct CDR3 sequences, 15% to 20% appearing once. The CDR3 length is 16 residues. Trimming cost V 4 bases and J 2 bases; bases outside gene matches: 6. The germline V gene has CDR1 MNHNS and CDR2 SASEGT. It was uncontrolled infection, other autoimmune disease, pregnancy or lactation that excluded patients. This clonotype was recorded many times. What it recognizes is unknown.

The sample comprised blood. This clonotype was obtained from a woman aged 40-49 years with Graves' ophthalmopathy. V usage is TRBV6-1 and J usage is TRBJ2-7, with 12 bases lining up with TRBD1. The CDR3 loop reads CASSAPGQGAPYEQYF. The CDR3 region has the DNA TGTGCCAGCAGTGCACCGGGACAGGGGGCCCCCTACGAGCAGTACTTC.